This T cell receptor (beta chain) was obtained from a study of T cells after yellow fever vaccination. Study-level information: Preparation of the low-cell-number fractions used SMART-Seq v4 Ultra Low Input.

Overall study findings and caveats: Abundant contaminating clonotypes from the bulk population could appear in FACS-sorted repertoires.

This clonotype was detected only a few times. Antigen: not known. Template switching by 5'RACE produced TCR cDNA, adding a universal primer site and UMIs. TCRdb reprocessed the 5' RACE reads via MiXCR and lists one record per CDR3 protein. The table has about 210,000 distinct CDR3 sequences, 5.5% to 8.5% seen once. Per the germline V gene, CDR1 is DFQATT and CDR2 is SNEGSKA (reference sequence). This CDR3 has 11 residues. Trimming stripped 3 bases from V and 5 bases from J, with 7 bases between. The chain has TRBV20-1 and TRBJ1-2, with D possibly being TRBD1 (5 bases). Sequencing was performed on CD4+ T cells sorted from PBMCs, taken on the day of the yellow fever booster vaccination. This TCR was sampled from a man aged 25-45 years who received the YFV17D yellow fever vaccine. The CDR3 sequence: CSARTVYGYTF. CDR3 DNA sequence: TGCAGTGCTAGGACAGTTTATGGCTACACCTTC.